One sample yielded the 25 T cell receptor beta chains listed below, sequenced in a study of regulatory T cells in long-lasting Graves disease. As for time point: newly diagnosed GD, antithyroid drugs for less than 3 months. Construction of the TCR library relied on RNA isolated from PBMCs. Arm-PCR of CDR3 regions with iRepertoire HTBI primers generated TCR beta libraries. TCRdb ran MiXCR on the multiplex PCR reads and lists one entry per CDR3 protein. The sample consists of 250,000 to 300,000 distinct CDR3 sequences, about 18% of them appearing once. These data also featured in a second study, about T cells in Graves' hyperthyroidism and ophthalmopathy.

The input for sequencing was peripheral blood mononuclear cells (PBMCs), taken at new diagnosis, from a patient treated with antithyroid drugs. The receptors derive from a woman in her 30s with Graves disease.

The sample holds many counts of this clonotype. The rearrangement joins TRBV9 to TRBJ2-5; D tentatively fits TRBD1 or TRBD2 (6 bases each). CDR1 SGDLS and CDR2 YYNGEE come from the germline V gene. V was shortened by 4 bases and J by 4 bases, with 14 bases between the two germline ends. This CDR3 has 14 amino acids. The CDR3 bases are TGTGCCAGCAGCAGAGATGAGGGGGGAGAGACCCAGTACTTC. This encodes CASSRDEGGETQYF.

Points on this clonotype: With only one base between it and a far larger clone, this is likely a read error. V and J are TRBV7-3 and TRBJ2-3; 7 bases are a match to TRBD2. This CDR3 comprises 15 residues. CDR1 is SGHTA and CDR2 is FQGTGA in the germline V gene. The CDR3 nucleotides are TGTGCCAGCAGTAGACTAGCTAGGGAGACAGATACGCAGTGTTTT. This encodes CASSRLARETDTQCF.

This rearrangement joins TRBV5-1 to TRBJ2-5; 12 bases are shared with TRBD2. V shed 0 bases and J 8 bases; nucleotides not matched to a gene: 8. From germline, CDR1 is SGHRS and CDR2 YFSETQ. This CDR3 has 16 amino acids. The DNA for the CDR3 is TGCGCCAGCAGCTTGGAAGGGGCTAGCGGGGGGGCAACCCAGTACTTC. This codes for CASSLEGASGGATQYF.

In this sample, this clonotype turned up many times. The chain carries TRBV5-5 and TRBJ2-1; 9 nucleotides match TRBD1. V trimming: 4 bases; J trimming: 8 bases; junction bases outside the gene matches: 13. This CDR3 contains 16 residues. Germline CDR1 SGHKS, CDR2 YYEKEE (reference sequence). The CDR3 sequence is CASSPPPGTGSDEQFF. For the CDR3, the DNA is TGTGCCAGCAGCCCACCCCCCGGGACAGGGTCCGATGAGCAGTTCTTC.

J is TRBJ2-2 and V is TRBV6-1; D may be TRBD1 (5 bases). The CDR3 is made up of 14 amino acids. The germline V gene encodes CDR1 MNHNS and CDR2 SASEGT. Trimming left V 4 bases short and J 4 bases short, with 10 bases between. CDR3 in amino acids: CASSVDRTTGELFF. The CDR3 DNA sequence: TGTGCCAGCAGTGTTGACAGAACCACCGGGGAGCTGTTTTTT.

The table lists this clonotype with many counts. CDR3 sequence: CASTGTSSYQPQHF. The CDR3 coding sequence is TGTGCCAGCACTGGGACATCCTCTTATCAGCCCCAGCATTTT. J is TRBJ1-5 and V is TRBV6-1; a weak D match, TRBD1 (6 bases). The CDR3 covers 14 residues. Germline V CDR1 and CDR2: MNHNS, SASEGT. Trimming pared 7 bases from V and 5 bases from J, leaving 15 bases between.

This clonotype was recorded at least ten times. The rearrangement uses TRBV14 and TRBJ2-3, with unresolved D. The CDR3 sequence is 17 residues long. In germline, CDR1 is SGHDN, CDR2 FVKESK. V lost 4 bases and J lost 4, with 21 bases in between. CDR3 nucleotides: TGTGCCAGCAGCCTCCTCCTGGGAAGGTCGGGTCCAGATACGCAGTATTTT. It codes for CASSLLLGRSGPDTQYF.

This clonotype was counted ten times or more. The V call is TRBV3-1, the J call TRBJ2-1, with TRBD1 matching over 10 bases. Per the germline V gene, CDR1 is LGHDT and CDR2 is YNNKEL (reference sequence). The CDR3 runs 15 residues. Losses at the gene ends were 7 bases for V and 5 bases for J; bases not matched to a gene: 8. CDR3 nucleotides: TGTGCCAGCACCTCTCGGGACAGGGGTCACAATGAGCAGTTCTTC. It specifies CASTSRDRGHNEQFF.

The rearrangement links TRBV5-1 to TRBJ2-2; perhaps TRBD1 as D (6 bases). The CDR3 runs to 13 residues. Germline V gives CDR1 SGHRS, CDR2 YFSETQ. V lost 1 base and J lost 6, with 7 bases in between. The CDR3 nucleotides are TGCGCCAGCAGCTTGAAGGGGGCCGGGGAGCTGTTTTTT. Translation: CASSLKGAGELFF.

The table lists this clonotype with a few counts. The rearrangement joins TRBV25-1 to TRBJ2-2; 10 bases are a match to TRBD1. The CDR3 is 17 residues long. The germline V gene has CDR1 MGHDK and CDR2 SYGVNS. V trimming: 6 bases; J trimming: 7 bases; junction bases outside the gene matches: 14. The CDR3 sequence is CASSLEAGTGVIGELFF. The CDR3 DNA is TGTGCCAGCAGCTTAGAAGCCGGGACAGGGGTGATCGGGGAGCTGTTTTTT. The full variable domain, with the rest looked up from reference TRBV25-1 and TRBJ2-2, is EADIYQTPRYLVIGTGKKITLECSQTMGHDKMYWYQQDPGMELHLIHYSYGVNSTEKGDLSSESTVSRIRTEHFPLTLESARPSHTSQYLCASSLEAGTGVIGELFFGEGSRLTVL.

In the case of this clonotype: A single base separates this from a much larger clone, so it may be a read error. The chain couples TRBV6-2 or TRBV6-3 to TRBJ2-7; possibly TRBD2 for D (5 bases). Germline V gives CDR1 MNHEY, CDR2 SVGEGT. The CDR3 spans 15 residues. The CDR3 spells CASRWSGLNPYGQYF. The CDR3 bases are TGTGCCAGCAGGTGGAGTGGACTGAACCCCTACGGGCAGTACTTC.

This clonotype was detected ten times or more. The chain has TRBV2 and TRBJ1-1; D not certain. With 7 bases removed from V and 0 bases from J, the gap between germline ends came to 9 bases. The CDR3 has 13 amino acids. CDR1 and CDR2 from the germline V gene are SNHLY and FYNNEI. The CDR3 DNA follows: TGTGCCAGCATTCGGGAGGTGAACACTGAAGCTTTCTTT. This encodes CASIREVNTEAFF. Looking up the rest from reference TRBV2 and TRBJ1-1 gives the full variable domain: EPEVTQTPSHQVTQMGQEVILRCVPISNHLYFYWYRQILGQKVEFLVSFYNNEISEKSEIFDDQFSVERPDGSNFTLKIRSTKLEDSAMYFCASIREVNTEAFFGQGTRLTVV.

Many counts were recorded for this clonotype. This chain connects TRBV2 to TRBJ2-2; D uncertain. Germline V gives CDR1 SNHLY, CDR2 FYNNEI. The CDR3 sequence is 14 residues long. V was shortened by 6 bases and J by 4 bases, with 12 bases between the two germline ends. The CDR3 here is CASSWGPSTGELFF. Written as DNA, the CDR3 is TGTGCCAGCAGCTGGGGTCCCAGCACCGGGGAGCTGTTTTTT.

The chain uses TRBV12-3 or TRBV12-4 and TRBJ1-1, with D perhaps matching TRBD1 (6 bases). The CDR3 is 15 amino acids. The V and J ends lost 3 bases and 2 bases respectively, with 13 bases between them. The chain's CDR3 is CASSFSGGANTEAFF. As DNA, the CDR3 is TGTGCCAGCAGTTTTAGCGGGGGGGCCAACACTGAAGCTTTCTTT.

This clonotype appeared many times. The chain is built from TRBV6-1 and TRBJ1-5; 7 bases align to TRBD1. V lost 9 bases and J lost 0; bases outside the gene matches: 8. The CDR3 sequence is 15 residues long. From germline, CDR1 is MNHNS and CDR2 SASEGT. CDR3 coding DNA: TGTGCCAGTTCGGGACAGCTTTCTAGCAATCAGCCCCAGCATTTT. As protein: CASSGQLSSNQPQHF.

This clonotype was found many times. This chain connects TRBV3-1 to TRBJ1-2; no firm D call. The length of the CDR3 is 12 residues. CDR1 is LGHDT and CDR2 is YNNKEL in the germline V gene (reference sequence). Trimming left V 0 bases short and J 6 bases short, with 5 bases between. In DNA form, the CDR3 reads TGTGCCAGCAGCCAAGATCTGGATGGCTACACCTTC. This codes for CASSQDLDGYTF.

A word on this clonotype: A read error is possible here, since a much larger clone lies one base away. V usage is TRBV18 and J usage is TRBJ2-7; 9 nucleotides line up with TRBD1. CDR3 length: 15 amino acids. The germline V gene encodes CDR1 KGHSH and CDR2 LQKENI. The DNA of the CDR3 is TGTGCCGGCTCACCGTATCGGGACAGGGAAGCTTTACAGTACTTC. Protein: CAGSPYRDREALQYF.

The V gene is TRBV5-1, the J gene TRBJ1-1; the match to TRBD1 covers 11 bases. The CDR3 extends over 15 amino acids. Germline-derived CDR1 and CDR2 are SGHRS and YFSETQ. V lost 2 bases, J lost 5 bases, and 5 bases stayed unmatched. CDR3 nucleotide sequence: TGCGCCAGCAGCTTAACCGGGACAGGGGGAACTGAAGCTTTCTTT. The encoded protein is CASSLTGTGGTEAFF.

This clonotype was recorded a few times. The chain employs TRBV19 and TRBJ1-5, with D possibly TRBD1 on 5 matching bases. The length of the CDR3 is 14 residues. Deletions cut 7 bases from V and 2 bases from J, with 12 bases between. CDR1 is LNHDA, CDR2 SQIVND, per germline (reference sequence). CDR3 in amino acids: CASIPRGRNQPQHF. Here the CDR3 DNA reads TGTGCCAGTATCCCCCGGGGCCGCAATCAGCCCCAGCATTTT.

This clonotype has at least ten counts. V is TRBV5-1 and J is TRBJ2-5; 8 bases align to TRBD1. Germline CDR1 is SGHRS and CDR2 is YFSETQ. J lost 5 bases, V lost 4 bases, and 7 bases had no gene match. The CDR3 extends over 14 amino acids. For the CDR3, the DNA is TGCGCCAGCAGCGAAAGACAGGGGTTTGAGACCCAGTACTTC. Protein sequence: CASSERQGFETQYF.

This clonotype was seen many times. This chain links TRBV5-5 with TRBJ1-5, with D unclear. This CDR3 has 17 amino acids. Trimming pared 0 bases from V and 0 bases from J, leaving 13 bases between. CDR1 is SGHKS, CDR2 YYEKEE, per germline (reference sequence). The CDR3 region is CASSLGLPSLSNQPQHF. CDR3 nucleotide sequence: TGTGCCAGCAGCTTGGGGCTACCCAGCCTTAGCAATCAGCCCCAGCATTTT. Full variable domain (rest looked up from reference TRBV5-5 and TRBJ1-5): DAGVTQSPTHLIKTRGQQVTLRCSPISGHKSVSWYQQVLGQGPQFIFQYYEKEERGRGNFPDRFSARQFPNYSSELNVNALLLGDSALYLCASSLGLPSLSNQPQHFGDGTRLSIL.

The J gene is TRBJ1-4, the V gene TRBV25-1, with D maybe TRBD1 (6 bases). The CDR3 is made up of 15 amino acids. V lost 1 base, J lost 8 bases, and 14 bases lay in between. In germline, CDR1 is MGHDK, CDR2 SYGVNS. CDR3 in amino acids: CASSESGRGGEKLFF. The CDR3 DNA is TGTGCCAGCAGTGAATCGGGCAGGGGAGGAGAAAAACTGTTTTTT.

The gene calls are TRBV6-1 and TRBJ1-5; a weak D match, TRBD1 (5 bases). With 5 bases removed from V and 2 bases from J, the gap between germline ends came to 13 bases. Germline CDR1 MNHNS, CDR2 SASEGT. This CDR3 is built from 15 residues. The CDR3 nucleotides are TGTGCCAGCAGTCCCCCGGCGGGGGGCAATCAGCCCCAGCATTTT. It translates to CASSPPAGGNQPQHF.

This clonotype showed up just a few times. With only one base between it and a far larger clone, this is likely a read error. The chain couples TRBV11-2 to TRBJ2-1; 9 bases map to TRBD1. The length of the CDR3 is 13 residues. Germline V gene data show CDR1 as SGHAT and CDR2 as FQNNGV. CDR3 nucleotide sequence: TGTGTCAGCACCAAAGACAGGGGGAATGAGCAGTTCTTC. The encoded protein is CVSTKDRGNEQFF.

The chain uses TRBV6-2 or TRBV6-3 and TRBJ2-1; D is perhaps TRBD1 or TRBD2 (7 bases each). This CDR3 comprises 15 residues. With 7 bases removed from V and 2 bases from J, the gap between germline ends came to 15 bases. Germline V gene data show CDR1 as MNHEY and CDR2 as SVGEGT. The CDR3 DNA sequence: TGTGCCAGCACCCAGGGGGGGGTTACCTACAATGAGCAGTTCTTC. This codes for CASTQGGVTYNEQFF.